This T cell receptor (beta chain) was sequenced during a study of shared clonotypes between healthy human individuals. V lost 2 bases and J lost 3, with 14 bases in between. Germline CDR1 MNHEY, CDR2 SMNVEV (reference sequence). This CDR3 contains 15 residues. In the study's own analysis: ImmunoSEQ sequences covered only the junction and lacked quality scores; filtering therefore differed. Repertoires were generated with immunoSEQ multiplex PCR, while TCRdb's copy carries only in-frame clones and drops some. V, J and clone size are taken as reported in that table, and D and trimming were inferred from the DNA itself. Of fewer than 200,000 clones listed, 66% are singletons.

The rearrangement links TRBV27 to TRBJ2-7; no reliable D call. The sequence derives from a man aged 30 to 45 in good health. Input material: memory CD4+ T cells sorted from blood. Subset defined: CD45RA-negative fraction. The DNA of the CDR3 is TGTGCCAGCAGTTTACGGGCAGAAGGCATCTACGAGCAGTACTTC. This encodes CASSLRAEGIYEQYF.